Each of the 9 T cell receptor beta chains below was sequenced from the same sample in a study of cytomegalovirus exposure and HLA in healthy donors. With 60 Vbeta and 13 Jbeta primers, the PCR was carried out. Here immunoSEQ multiplex PCR was the method, and the copy in TCRdb shows in-frame clones only, minus some. The sample shows about 180,000 clones, 77% of them seen only once. The sample consisted of PBMCs. These TCRs come from a man younger than 35 in good health and CMV-seronegative.

The genes are TRBV7-8 and TRBJ2-7; 7 bases fit TRBD1. J lost 2 bases, V lost 5 bases, and 9 bases had no gene match. Germline CDR1 is SGHVS and CDR2 is FQNEAQ. CDR3 length: 15 amino acids. The CDR3 region has the DNA TGTGCCAGCAGCCCCGTGAGGGGGCCCCCCTACGAGCAGTACTTC. It translates to CASSPVRGPPYEQYF. The full variable domain, rest sourced from reference TRBV7-8 and TRBJ2-7, is GAGVSQSPRYKVAKRGQDVALRCDPISGHVSLFWYQQALGQGPEFLTYFQNEAQLDKSGLPSDRFFAERPEGSVSTLKIQRTQQEDSAVYLCASSPVRGPPYEQYFGPGTRLTVT.

The chain couples TRBV2 to TRBJ2-3; 14 bases line up with TRBD2. Germline loops: CDR1 SNHLY, CDR2 FYNNEI. The junction had 0 bases not matched to a gene; V was cut back by 1 base and J by 0 bases. The CDR3 totals 17 residues. The CDR3 region has the DNA TGTGCCAGCAGTGAAGGACTAGCGGGGGGGAGCACAGATACGCAGTATTTT. This encodes CASSEGLAGGSTDTQYF.

This clone was detected once. V is TRBV19 and J is TRBJ1-4; D remains unclear. CDR1 and CDR2 from the germline V gene are LNHDA and SQIVND (reference sequence). V lost 2 bases and J lost 5, with 9 bases in between. The CDR3 covers 14 residues. CDR3 region: CASSIRLRNEKLFF. The CDR3 DNA follows: TGTGCCAGTAGTATACGTCTGCGAAATGAAAAACTGTTTTTT.

This clone has just a few counts. J is TRBJ2-2 and V is TRBV14; 8 bases fit TRBD2. After removal of 4 bases from V and 5 bases from J, the junction contained 6 bases not matched to a gene. CDR1 and CDR2 (germline): SGHDN, FVKESK. The length of the CDR3 is 15 residues. The CDR3 sequence: CASSPTGGRTGELFF. In DNA, the CDR3 is TGTGCCAGCAGCCCCACAGGCGGGAGGACCGGGGAGCTGTTTTTT.

In regard to this clone: Relative to the germline gene, one junction end is altered; a read error may explain this. This chain links TRBV29-1 with TRBJ1-2; 9 bases fit TRBD1. Looked up from germline, CDR1 is SQVTM and CDR2 is ANQGSEA. The CDR3 is 14 amino acids. The CDR3 loop reads CNVKEQGAGYGYTF. The CDR3 DNA reads as TGCAACGTTAAAGAACAGGGGGCGGGCTATGGCTACACCTTC.

This chain uses TRBV27 with TRBJ1-1; 9 bases agree with TRBD1. Trimming removed 0 bases from V and 4 bases from J; junction bases left unmatched: 6. The CDR3 extends over 16 amino acids. CDR1 and CDR2 from the germline V gene are MNHEY and SMNVEV (reference sequence). The CDR3 sequence is CASSLSNRGLGTEAFF. CDR3 DNA: TGTGCCAGCAGTTTATCCAACAGGGGGCTGGGCACTGAAGCTTTCTTT.

This clone appeared once. The chain couples TRBV19 to TRBJ2-1; 16 positions agree with TRBD2. This CDR3 contains 17 residues. Trimming cost V 4 bases and J 9 bases; bases outside gene matches: 9. Germline assignment: CDR1 LNHDA and CDR2 SQIVND (reference sequence). CDR3 in amino acids: CASSTRGLAGGPGEQFF. CDR3 nucleotide sequence: TGTGCCAGTAGTACAAGGGGACTAGCGGGAGGGCCTGGTGAGCAGTTCTTC.

This chain connects TRBV7-9 to TRBJ2-7, with D unresolved. The V gene's germline CDR1 is SEHNR and CDR2 FQNEAQ (reference sequence). Trimming shortened V by 1 base and J by 0 bases, and 7 bases separated the two germline ends. The CDR3 runs to 14 residues. CDR3 loop: CASSLGGNSYEQYF. For the CDR3, the DNA is TGTGCCAGCAGCTTAGGCGGTAACTCCTACGAGCAGTACTTC.

This chain uses TRBV29-1 with TRBJ2-5; the D gene is possibly TRBD2 (6 bases). The CDR3 runs to 11 residues. The germline gives CDR1 SQVTM, CDR2 ANQGSEA. V gave up 7 bases and J gave up 11 bases, with 17 bases separating them. In DNA form, the CDR3 reads TGCAGCGCCACCGGCCCGGGGGAGCAGTACTTC. Translation gives CSATGPGEQYF.